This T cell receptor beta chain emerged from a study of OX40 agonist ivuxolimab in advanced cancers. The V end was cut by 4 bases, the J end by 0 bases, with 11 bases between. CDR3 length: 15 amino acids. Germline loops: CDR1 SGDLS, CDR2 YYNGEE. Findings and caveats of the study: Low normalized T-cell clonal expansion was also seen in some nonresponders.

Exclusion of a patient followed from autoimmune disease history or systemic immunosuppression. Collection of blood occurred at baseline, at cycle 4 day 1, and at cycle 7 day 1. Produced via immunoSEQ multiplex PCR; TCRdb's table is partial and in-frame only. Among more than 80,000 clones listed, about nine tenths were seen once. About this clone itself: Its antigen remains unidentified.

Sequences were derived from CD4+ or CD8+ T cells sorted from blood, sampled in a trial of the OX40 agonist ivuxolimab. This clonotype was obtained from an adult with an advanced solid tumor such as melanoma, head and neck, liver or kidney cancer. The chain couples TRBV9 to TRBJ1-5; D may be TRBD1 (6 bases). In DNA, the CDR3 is TGTGCCAGCAGCCCGGGGGCAGATAGCAATCAGCCCCAGCATTTT. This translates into CASSPGADSNQPQHF.